The 17 T cell receptor beta chains presented below share a single source sample, sequenced in a study of cytomegalovirus exposure and HLA in healthy donors. Amplification used 60 Vbeta primers and 13 Jbeta primers. Profiling relied on immunoSEQ multiplex PCR, and the TCRdb table lists in-frame clones only, not all of them. The data contain over 95,000 clones, 70% to 80% of them singletons. The sequenced sample consisted of PBMCs. The origin of the receptors is a female donor in good health and CMV-seronegative.

CDR3 coding DNA: TGCAGCACGGACAGGGGGCCAGATACGCAGTATTTT. Translated: CSTDRGPDTQYF. This chain joins TRBV29-1 and TRBJ2-3; 11 bases match TRBD1. V shed 8 bases and J 4 bases; nucleotides not matched to a gene: 2. Germline V gene lookup returns CDR1 SQVTM and CDR2 ANQGSEA. This CDR3 comprises 12 residues.

This clone is medium-sized (0.01 to 0.1%) by share. The chain joins TRBV6-1 to TRBJ1-2; a weak D match, TRBD1 (6 bases). This CDR3 is built from 16 residues. V lost 1 base and J 4 bases, leaving 16 bases between the germline ends. Germline CDR1 is MNHNS and CDR2 is SASEGT. The CDR3 loop reads CASSEGVDSSFYGYTF. Written as DNA, the CDR3 is TGTGCCAGCAGTGAAGGGGTGGACAGCTCCTTCTATGGCTACACCTTC.

This clone has a handful of counts. CDR3 nucleotides: TGTGCCAGCAGCATCCAGGGATCCCTAAACACCGGGGAGCTGTTTTTT. Translated, it gives CASSIQGSLNTGELFF. The V gene is TRBV9, the J gene TRBJ2-2, with TRBD1 as a possible D gene (5 bases). The V gene lost 4 bases and the J gene lost 2 bases, with 15 bases spanning the gap. The CDR3 contains 16 residues. Germline assignment: CDR1 SGDLS and CDR2 YYNGEE.

The CDR3 loop is CAIRTSGGADVTDTQYF. As DNA, the CDR3 is TGTGCCATCAGGACTAGCGGGGGGGCCGACGTTACAGATACGCAGTATTTT. The chain is built from TRBV10-3 and TRBJ2-3; 14 bases fit TRBD2. V lost 6 bases and J lost 3; bases outside the gene matches: 8. The germline V gene encodes CDR1 ENHRY and CDR2 SYGVKD. CDR3 length: 17 amino acids.

The genes are TRBV5-5 and TRBJ1-1, with TRBD1 matching over 7 bases. This CDR3 spans 15 amino acids. The germline CDR1 and CDR2 sequences are SGHKS and YYEKEE (reference sequence). After removal of 1 base from V and 6 bases from J, the junction contained 9 bases not matched to a gene. The CDR3 DNA follows: TGTGCCAGCAGCTTGTCTCCAGGGGGTAGGCCTGAAGCTTTCTTT. This gives the protein CASSLSPGGRPEAFF.

The genes are TRBV7-9 and TRBJ1-4; unclear D gene. The V and J ends lost 3 bases and 4 bases respectively, with 6 bases between them. The length of the CDR3 is 13 residues. CDR1 and CDR2 from the germline V gene are SEHNR and FQNEAQ (reference sequence). CDR3 nucleotide sequence: TGTGCCAGCAGCTTGGCGGTTAATGAAAAACTGTTTTTT. Its protein is CASSLAVNEKLFF. Variable domain in full (rest from reference TRBV7-9 and TRBJ1-4): DTGVSQNPRHKITKRGQNVTFRCDPISEHNRLYWYRQTLGQGPEFLTYFQNEAQLEKSRLLSDRFSAERPKGSFSTLEIQRTEQGDSAMYLCASSLAVNEKLFFGSGTQLSVL.

The chain couples TRBV9 to TRBJ2-1; TRBD2 agrees at 14 bases. From germline, CDR1 is SGDLS and CDR2 YYNGEE. The CDR3 runs 17 residues. The V segment lost 2 bases and the J segment 8 bases; nucleotides outside the gene matches: 9. The CDR3 coding sequence is TGTGCCAGCAGCGTTCGACTAGCGGGGGGGCTTATAGATGAGCAGTTCTTC. This encodes CASSVRLAGGLIDEQFF.

The chain joins TRBV14 to TRBJ2-2; no definite D call. Trimming took off 0 bases at V and 6 bases at J, with 8 bases between the two ends. Germline values: CDR1 SGHDN, CDR2 FVKESK. The CDR3 loop spans 14 amino acids. This chain's CDR3 is CASSQEVRAGELFF. The CDR3 DNA sequence: TGTGCCAGCAGCCAAGAAGTCCGGGCCGGGGAGCTGTTTTTT.

The chain has TRBV28 and TRBJ2-7, with D uncertain. V was clipped by 1 base and J by 0 bases, with 7 bases between them. The CDR3 runs 14 residues. Germline CDR1 is MDHEN and CDR2 is SYDVKM. CDR3 loop: CASSLSGSSYEQYF. The CDR3 DNA follows: TGTGCCAGCAGTTTATCAGGCAGCTCCTACGAGCAGTACTTC.

This chain links TRBV7-9 with TRBJ1-5; D might be TRBD1 (6 bases). The germline V gene encodes CDR1 SEHNR and CDR2 FQNEAQ (reference sequence). The V end was cut by 8 bases, the J end by 6 bases, with 17 bases between. This CDR3 is 14 amino acids long. DNA of the CDR3: TGTGCCAGCTCCCAAGGGCGGGGGCCTCAGCCCCAGCATTTT. Protein product: CASSQGRGPQPQHF. The whole variable domain, filled in from reference TRBV7-9 and TRBJ1-5, reads DTGVSQNPRHKITKRGQNVTFRCDPISEHNRLYWYRQTLGQGPEFLTYFQNEAQLEKSRLLSDRFSAERPKGSFSTLEIQRTEQGDSAMYLCASSQGRGPQPQHFGDGTRLSIL.

This CDR3 reads CASSSRETQYF. For the CDR3, the DNA is TGTGCCAGCAGTTCGCGGGAGACCCAGTACTTC. The V gene is TRBV6-5, the J gene TRBJ2-5; no clear D. The CDR3 is 11 amino acids. Trimming took off 4 bases at V and 5 bases at J, with 5 bases between the two ends. The germline V gene encodes CDR1 MNHEY and CDR2 SVGAGI.

A single count supports this clone. This chain joins TRBV5-1 and TRBJ2-1, with a possible D match to TRBD1 (5 bases). V lost 0 bases, J lost 12 bases, and 13 bases lay in between. Germline lookup yields CDR1 SGHRS and CDR2 YFSETQ. This CDR3 has 13 amino acids. In DNA form, the CDR3 reads TGCGCCAGCAGCTTGGGATTACAGGACCCGCAGTTCTTC. It yields the protein CASSLGLQDPQFF.

V gene TRBV27 combines with J gene TRBJ1-6; D possibly corresponds to TRBD1 (5 bases). Trimming pared 8 bases from V and 1 base from J, leaving 18 bases between. Germline CDR1 reads MNHEY; CDR2 reads SMNVEV (reference sequence). The CDR3 covers 17 residues. The CDR3 protein is CASAGGGVASYNSPLHF. Written as DNA, the CDR3 is TGTGCCAGCGCGGGGGGAGGGGTGGCGTCCTATAATTCACCCCTCCACTTT.

The genes are TRBV6-5 and TRBJ1-6, with 9 bases lining up with TRBD1. Losses at the gene ends were 6 bases for V and 6 bases for J; bases not matched to a gene: 3. In germline, CDR1 is MNHEY, CDR2 SVGAGI. This CDR3 has 14 amino acids. The CDR3 reads CASSDRGGNSPLHF. CDR3 DNA sequence: TGTGCCAGCAGCGACAGGGGGGGTAATTCACCCCTCCACTTT.

The rearrangement uses TRBV6-1 and TRBJ2-1; TRBD2 agrees at 10 bases. V lost 7 bases to trimming and J lost 9 bases; unmatched junction nucleotides: 12. This CDR3 region has 15 residues. Germline V gene sequence: CDR1 MNHNS, CDR2 SASEGT. CDR3 DNA: TGTGCCAGCATCTTGCGTAGCGGGGGGTCGGGTGAGCAGTTCTTC. Amino acid sequence: CASILRSGGSGEQFF.

The V and J genes are TRBV18 and TRBJ1-1; 7 bases are a match to TRBD1. Looked up from germline, CDR1 is KGHSH and CDR2 is LQKENI. Losses at the gene ends were 6 bases for V and 6 bases for J; bases not matched to a gene: 10. CDR3 length: 14 amino acids. DNA for the CDR3: TGTGCCAGCTCTCATCAAGACAGGGAATCTGAAGCTTTCTTT. Translated: CASSHQDRESEAFF. Using reference TRBV18 and TRBJ1-1 for the parts outside the CDR3, the full variable domain is NAGVMQNPRHLVRRRGQEARLRCSPMKGHSHVYWYRQLPEEGLKFMVYLQKENIIDESGMPKERFSAEFPKEGPSILRIQQVVRGDSAAYFCASSHQDRESEAFFGQGTRLTVV.

The J gene is TRBJ2-1, the V gene TRBV28; TRBD1 agrees at 10 bases. Germline values: CDR1 MDHEN, CDR2 SYDVKM. V was clipped by 5 bases and J by 7 bases; unmatched bases: 5. The CDR3 extends over 14 amino acids. DNA for the CDR3: TGTGCCAGCAGTCCCTGGGGACAGGGGAATGAGCAGTTCTTC. Translating it yields CASSPWGQGNEQFF.